Listed here are 5 T cell receptor beta chains from one sample, sequenced in a study of blood T cell repertoires in COVID-19. The protocol was immunoSEQ multiplex PCR, while the TCRdb copy is restricted to in-frame clones and leaves out a portion. Here the sample spans fewer than 120,000 clones, over 75% being singletons. Sequencing was done on a sample of peripheral blood. These receptors were taken from a woman over 75 with active or convalescent COVID-19.

CDR3 DNA: TGTGCCAGCAGCTCGAACGGGCAGGTGAGCGGAATAGCAGATACGCAGTATTTT. It codes for CASSSNGQVSGIADTQYF. The J gene is TRBJ2-3, the V gene TRBV5-5; D may be TRBD2 (5 bases). This CDR3 comprises 18 residues. CDR1 SGHKS and CDR2 YYEKEE come from the germline V gene (reference sequence). The V end was cut by 3 bases, the J end by 4 bases, with 24 bases between. Looking up the rest from reference TRBV5-5 and TRBJ2-3 gives the full variable domain: DAGVTQSPTHLIKTRGQQVTLRCSPISGHKSVSWYQQVLGQGPQFIFQYYEKEERGRGNFPDRFSARQFPNYSSELNVNALLLGDSALYLCASSSNGQVSGIADTQYFGPGTRLTVL.

The rearrangement links TRBV5-5 to TRBJ2-5, with TRBD1 as a possible D gene (6 bases). The CDR3 length is 15 residues. Per the germline V gene, CDR1 is SGHKS and CDR2 is YYEKEE (reference sequence). V lost 4 bases and J 5 bases, leaving 18 bases between the germline ends. CDR3 protein: CASSQGSGAFETQYF. The CDR3 DNA follows: TGTGCCAGCAGCCAAGGATCAGGGGCTTTTGAGACCCAGTACTTC.

V is TRBV24-1 and J is TRBJ1-2, with 8 nucleotides matching TRBD1. After removal of 3 bases from V and 8 bases from J, the junction contained 4 bases not matched to a gene. Germline assignment: CDR1 KGHDR and CDR2 SFDVKD. The CDR3 extends over 13 amino acids. The CDR3 DNA is TGTGCCACCAGTGATCGGTGGACAGGGGGCTACACCTTC. Translating it yields CATSDRWTGGYTF.

The chain links TRBV5-1 to TRBJ2-7; 9 bases match TRBD2. V was pared by 1 base and J by 10 bases, with 21 bases of the junction left unmatched. This CDR3 has 18 amino acids. In germline, CDR1 is SGHRS, CDR2 YFSETQ. CDR3 sequence reads: CASSLFPQGVAGAYGQYF. As DNA, the CDR3 is TGCGCCAGCAGCTTGTTTCCCCAGGGTGTAGCGGGAGCGTACGGTCAGTACTTC.

This chain connects TRBV5-1 to TRBJ2-3, with 7 bases that match TRBD2. This CDR3 spans 17 amino acids. Germline values: CDR1 SGHRS, CDR2 YFSETQ. J lost 2 bases, V lost 2 bases, and 11 bases had no gene match. The DNA of the CDR3 is TGCGCCAGCAGCTTCCTCCCACTAGCGTCATACACAGATACGCAGTATTTT. Translation gives CASSFLPLASYTDTQYF.